The clone carrying this TCR beta chain was seen a handful of times. What it recognizes is unknown. CDR3 length equals 13 residues. The germline CDR1 and CDR2 sequences are SEHNR and FQNEAQ (reference sequence). V lost 1 base to trimming and J lost 8 bases, with 11 bases between them. Amplified TCR beta CDR3 regions came from RNA transcripts. First-round RT-PCR of the TCR CDR3 relied on the HTBI primer set. TCRdb reanalysed the multiplex PCR reads using MiXCR and keeps one entry per CDR3 protein. The table lists around 580,000 distinct CDR3 sequences, around 17% of them singletons. These data are taken from a study of T cells in Graves' hyperthyroidism and ophthalmopathy. The study's findings and limits: Blood samples included most of the expanded thyroid clonotypes exceeding 0.001. The authors' 13 V-J model separated ophthalmopathy from stable hyperthyroidism.

Sequencing was done on a sample of blood. The receptor was isolated from a woman between 18 and 30 years old with Graves' hyperthyroidism. The chain couples TRBV7-9 to TRBJ1-2; the D gene is possibly TRBD1 (6 bases). The CDR3 DNA is TGTGCCAGCAGCTTAGACGCAGGGGTCGGCTACACCTTC. Protein sequence: CASSLDAGVGYTF.